This T cell receptor beta chain was captured in a study of blood T cell repertoires in COVID-19. Across the whole study: The samples span acute and convalescent COVID-19 from the United States, Italy and Spain. Nucleic acid was either cDNA or gDNA, and it came from T cells, B-cell-depleted T cells, or PBMCs.

This CDR3 region has 13 residues. V was trimmed by 2 bases and J by 3 bases, leaving 5 bases between them. Germline CDR1 is MNHNS and CDR2 is SASEGT. Some clones are missing from TCRdb's copy, which holds only in-frame ones; the method was immunoSEQ multiplex PCR. The data show roughly 200,000 clones, 85% seen once. Regarding this clone: Other DNA sequences of this sample code for an identical CDR3.

Sample: PBMCs or T cells enriched from blood (not recorded which). The chain recombines TRBV6-1 with TRBJ1-5; D gene ambiguous. The clonotype comes from a man aged 35-49 years who had recovered from COVID-19. The CDR3 nucleotides read TGTGCCAGCAGTGAACGCTACAATCAGCCCCAGCATTTT. Protein sequence: CASSERYNQPQHF.